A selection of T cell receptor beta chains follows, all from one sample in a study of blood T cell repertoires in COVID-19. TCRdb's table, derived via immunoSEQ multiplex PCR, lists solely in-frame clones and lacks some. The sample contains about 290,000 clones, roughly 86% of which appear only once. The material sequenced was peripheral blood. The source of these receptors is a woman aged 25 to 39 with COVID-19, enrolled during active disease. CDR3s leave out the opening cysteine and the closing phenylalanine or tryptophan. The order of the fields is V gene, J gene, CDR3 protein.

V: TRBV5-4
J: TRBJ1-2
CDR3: ASSRDRADYGYT

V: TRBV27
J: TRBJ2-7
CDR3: ASSPGFSYEQY

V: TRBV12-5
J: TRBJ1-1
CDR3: ASGPTGNTEAF

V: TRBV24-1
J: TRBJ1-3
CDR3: ATSGDAGTGVGNTIY

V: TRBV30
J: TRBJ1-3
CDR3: AWSAKGDARSGNTIY

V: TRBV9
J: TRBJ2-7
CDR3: ASSVGRESYEQY

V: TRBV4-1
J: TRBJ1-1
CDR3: ASSQPYNRGLGTEAF

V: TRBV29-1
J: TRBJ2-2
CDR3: SVYRGSGELF

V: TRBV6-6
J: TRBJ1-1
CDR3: ASTPLDRPEAF

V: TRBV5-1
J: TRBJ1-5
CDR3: ASSPGHLYSNQPQH